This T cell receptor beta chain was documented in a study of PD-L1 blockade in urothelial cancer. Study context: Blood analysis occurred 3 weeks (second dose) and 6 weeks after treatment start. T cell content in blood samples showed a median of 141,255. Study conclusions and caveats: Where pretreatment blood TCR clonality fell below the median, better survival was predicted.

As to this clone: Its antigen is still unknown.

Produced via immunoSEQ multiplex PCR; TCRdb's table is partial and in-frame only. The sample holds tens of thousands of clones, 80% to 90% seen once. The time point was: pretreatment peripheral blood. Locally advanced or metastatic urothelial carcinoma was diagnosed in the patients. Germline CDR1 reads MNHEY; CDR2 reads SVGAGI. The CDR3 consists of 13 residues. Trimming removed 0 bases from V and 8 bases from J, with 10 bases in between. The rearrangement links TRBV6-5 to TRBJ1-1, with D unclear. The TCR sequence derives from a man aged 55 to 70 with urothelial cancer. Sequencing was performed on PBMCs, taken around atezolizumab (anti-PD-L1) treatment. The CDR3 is CASSYSRTGEAFF. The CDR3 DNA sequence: TGTGCCAGCAGTTACTCGAGGACGGGGGAAGCTTTCTTT.